The entry that follows covers one TCR beta chain sequence. Antigen unknown. The sample belongs to a study of graft-versus-host responses after intestinal transplantation. Whole-study results and caveats: GvH clones detected in recipient marrow included some appearing first in ileum or blood.

CDR1 and CDR2 (germline): SGHRS, YFSETQ. V lost 2 bases, J lost 0 bases, and 9 bases lay in between. This CDR3 is built from 15 residues. The method was immunoSEQ multiplex PCR; TCRdb's version includes in-frame clones alone and lacks a portion of them. This table has about 120,000 clones, just over 90% appearing once. Sequenced here: unstimulated CD4+ T cells sorted from spleen or lymph node cells, sampled before intestinal transplant. The sequence derives from a human donor who received an intestinal transplant. This chain connects TRBV5-1 to TRBJ2-1; TRBD1 might be the D (5 bases). The CDR3 reads CASSFRQSSYNEQFF. The CDR3 bases are TGCGCCAGCAGCTTCCGACAGAGCTCCTACAATGAGCAGTTCTTC. The full variable domain, rest sourced from reference TRBV5-1 and TRBJ2-1, is KAGVTQTPRYLIKTRGQQVTLSCSPISGHRSVSWYQQTPGQGLQFLFEYFSETQRNKGNFPGRFSGRQFSNSRSEMNVSTLELGDSALYLCASSFRQSSYNEQFFGPGTRLTVL.